The 10 T cell receptor beta chains reported below all come from one sample, sequenced in a study of T cells in Graves' hyperthyroidism and ophthalmopathy. From RNA transcripts, TCR beta CDR3 regions were amplified. HTBI primers drove first-round RT-PCR of the TCR CDR3. TCRdb analysed the multiplex PCR reads with MiXCR anew, one entry per CDR3 protein. The sample consists of 480,000 or so distinct CDR3 sequences, around 43% of them appearing once. Specimen: peripheral blood or thyroid tissue (not recorded which). All receptors derive from an adult woman with Graves' disease, either hyperthyroidism or ophthalmopathy (not recorded which).

The chain uses TRBV7-3 and TRBJ1-2; D is unclear. CDR1 and CDR2 from the germline V gene are SGHTA and FQGTGA. The ends were cut back, 7 bases at V and 5 bases at J, with 11 bases in the middle. The CDR3 totals 12 residues. CDR3 in amino acids: CASTSFKYGYTF. CDR3 sequence (DNA): TGTGCCAGCACCTCCTTTAAGTATGGCTACACCTTC.

The chain combines TRBV29-1 with TRBJ1-2; a weak D match, TRBD1 (6 bases). The V gene lost 3 bases and the J gene lost 8 bases, with 13 bases spanning the gap. CDR3 length: 12 residues. The germline CDR1 and CDR2 sequences are SQVTM and ANQGSEA. The DNA for the CDR3 is TGCAGCGTTGAGCGGGCAGGGGTAGGCTACACCTTC. This codes for CSVERAGVGYTF.

This clonotype has ten or more counts. V gene TRBV7-9 combines with J gene TRBJ2-5; no definite D call. The V gene lost 4 bases and the J gene lost 2 bases, with 11 bases spanning the gap. This CDR3 is 14 amino acids long. From germline, CDR1 is SEHNR and CDR2 FQNEAQ (reference sequence). CDR3 protein: CASSWSRDQETQYF. The CDR3 region has the DNA TGTGCCAGCAGCTGGTCACGAGATCAAGAGACCCAGTACTTC.

This chain joins TRBV2 and TRBJ2-7; the D gene is possibly TRBD1 (6 bases). V lost 3 bases, J lost 6 bases, and 15 bases lay in between. The CDR3 is 14 amino acids. From germline, CDR1 is SNHLY and CDR2 FYNNEI. The CDR3 coding sequence is TGTGCCAGCAGTGACTCCCCACAGGGCGGCGAGCAGTACTTC. Its translation is CASSDSPQGGEQYF.

CDR3 region: CSAKWTGVGQPQHF. The CDR3 DNA follows: TGCAGTGCTAAATGGACAGGGGTGGGTCAGCCCCAGCATTTT. V and J are TRBV20-1 and TRBJ1-5; 9 nucleotides line up with TRBD1. CDR3 length equals 14 residues. Per the germline V gene, CDR1 is DFQATT and CDR2 is SNEGSKA (reference sequence). J gave up 6 bases and V 4 bases, and 7 bases lay outside the gene matches.

This clonotype was seen many times. The chain employs TRBV29-1 and TRBJ2-7; tentative D call: TRBD1 (6 bases). V was clipped by 4 bases and J by 2 bases, with 18 bases between them. The CDR3 extends over 15 amino acids. Germline assignment: CDR1 SQVTM and CDR2 ANQGSEA. CDR3 coding DNA: TGCAGCGTTGTAACCGGGACATCAGAACCCTACGAGCAGTACTTC. This codes for CSVVTGTSEPYEQYF.

The chain has TRBV20-1 and TRBJ2-7; 8 bases align to TRBD2. The ends lost 3 bases at V and 7 bases at J; junction bases unmatched: 11. CDR1 is DFQATT, CDR2 SNEGSKA, per germline (reference sequence). This CDR3 region has 14 residues. The CDR3 sequence is CSARNGRGYNEQYF. CDR3 DNA: TGCAGTGCTAGGAACGGGAGGGGCTACAATGAGCAGTACTTC.

V and J are TRBV29-1 and TRBJ1-1, with D possibly being TRBD1 (5 bases). This CDR3 contains 13 residues. CDR1 and CDR2 from the germline V gene are SQVTM and ANQGSEA. V lost 6 bases and J lost 3, with 14 bases in between. In nucleotides, the CDR3 is TGCAGCGTCAGGGAAGGTGGCGACACTGAAGCTTTCTTT. Translation: CSVREGGDTEAFF.

V and J are TRBV4-2 and TRBJ2-2; a possible D gene is TRBD1 (8 bases). The CDR3 has 15 residues. Trimming took off 3 bases at V and 7 bases at J, with 15 bases between the two ends. CDR1 and CDR2 from the germline V gene are LGHNA and YNFKEQ. The CDR3 loop reads CASSHDTGGDGELFF. The CDR3 DNA reads as TGTGCCAGCAGCCATGATACAGGGGGGGACGGGGAGCTGTTTTTT.

The chain recombines TRBV7-2 with TRBJ2-3; 9 bases are shared with TRBD2. This CDR3 has 14 residues. V was clipped by 10 bases and J by 6 bases; unmatched bases: 11. The germline CDR1 and CDR2 sequences are SGHTA and FQGNSA. CDR3 sequence reads: CATAGSGSWDTQYF. The CDR3 DNA sequence: TGTGCCACCGCGGGTAGCGGGAGTTGGGATACGCAGTATTTT.